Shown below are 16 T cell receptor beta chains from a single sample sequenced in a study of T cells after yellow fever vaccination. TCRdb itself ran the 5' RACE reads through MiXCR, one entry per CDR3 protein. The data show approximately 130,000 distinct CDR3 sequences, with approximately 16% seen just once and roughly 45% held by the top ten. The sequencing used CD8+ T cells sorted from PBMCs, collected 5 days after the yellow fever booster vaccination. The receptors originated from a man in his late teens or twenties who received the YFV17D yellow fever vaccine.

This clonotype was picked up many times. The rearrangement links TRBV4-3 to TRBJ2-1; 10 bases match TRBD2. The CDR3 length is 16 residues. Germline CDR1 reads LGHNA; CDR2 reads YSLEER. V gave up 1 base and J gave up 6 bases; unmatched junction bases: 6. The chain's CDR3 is CASSQGSGGPLNEQFF. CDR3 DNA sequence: TGCGCCAGCAGCCAAGGTAGCGGGGGGCCCCTCAATGAGCAGTTCTTC.

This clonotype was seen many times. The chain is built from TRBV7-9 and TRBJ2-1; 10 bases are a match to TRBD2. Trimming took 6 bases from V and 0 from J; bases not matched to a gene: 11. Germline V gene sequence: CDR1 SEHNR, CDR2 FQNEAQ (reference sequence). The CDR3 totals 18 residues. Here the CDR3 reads CASRSGLATDSSYNEQFF. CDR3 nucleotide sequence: TGTGCCAGCAGGTCGGGACTAGCGACGGATAGCTCCTACAATGAGCAGTTCTTC.

This chain's CDR3 is CAISDLGGNTEAFF. The CDR3, as DNA: TGTGCCATCAGTGACCTGGGGGGAAACACTGAAGCTTTCTTT. The chain has TRBV10-3 and TRBJ1-1; D possibly corresponds to TRBD1 (5 bases). In germline, CDR1 is ENHRY, CDR2 SYGVKD. V lost 3 bases, J lost 2 bases, and 10 bases lay in between. This CDR3 is 14 amino acids long.

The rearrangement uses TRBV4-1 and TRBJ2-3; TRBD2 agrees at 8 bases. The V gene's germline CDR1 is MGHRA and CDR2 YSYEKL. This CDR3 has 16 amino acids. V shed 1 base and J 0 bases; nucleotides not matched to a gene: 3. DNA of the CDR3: TGCGCCAGCAGCCAAGGTCGGGGGGGCAGCACAGATACGCAGTATTTT. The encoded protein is CASSQGRGGSTDTQYF.

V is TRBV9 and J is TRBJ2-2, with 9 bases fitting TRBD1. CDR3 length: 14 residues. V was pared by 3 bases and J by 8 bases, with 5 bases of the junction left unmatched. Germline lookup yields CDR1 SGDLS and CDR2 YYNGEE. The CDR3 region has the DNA TGTGCCAGCAGCGCCGGGACAGGGCTTGGGGAGCTGTTTTTT. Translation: CASSAGTGLGELFF. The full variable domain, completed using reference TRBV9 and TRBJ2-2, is DSGVTQTPKHLITATGQRVTLRCSPRSGDLSVYWYQQSLDQGLQFLIQYYNGEERAKGNILERFSAQQFPDLHSELNLSSLELGDSALYFCASSAGTGLGELFFGEGSRLTVL.

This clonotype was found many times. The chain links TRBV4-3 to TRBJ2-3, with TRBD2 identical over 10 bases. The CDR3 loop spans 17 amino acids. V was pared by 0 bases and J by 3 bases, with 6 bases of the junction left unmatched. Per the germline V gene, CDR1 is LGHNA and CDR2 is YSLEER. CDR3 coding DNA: TGCGCCAGCAGCCAAGATTCTAGCGGGGGAATTACAGATACGCAGTATTTT. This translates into CASSQDSSGGITDTQYF.

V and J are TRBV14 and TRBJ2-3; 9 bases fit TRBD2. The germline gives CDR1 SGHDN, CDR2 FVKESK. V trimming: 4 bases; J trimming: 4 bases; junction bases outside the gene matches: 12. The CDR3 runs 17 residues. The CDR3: CASSPPEGGGASDTQYF. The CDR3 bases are TGTGCCAGCAGCCCACCCGAGGGCGGGGGGGCATCAGATACGCAGTATTTT.

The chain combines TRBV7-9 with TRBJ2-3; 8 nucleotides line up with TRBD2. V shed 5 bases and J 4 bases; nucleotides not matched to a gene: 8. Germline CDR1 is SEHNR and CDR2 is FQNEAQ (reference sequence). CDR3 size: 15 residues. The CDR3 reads CASSHVGGGPDTQYF. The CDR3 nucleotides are TGTGCCAGCAGCCACGTCGGCGGGGGGCCAGATACGCAGTATTTT.

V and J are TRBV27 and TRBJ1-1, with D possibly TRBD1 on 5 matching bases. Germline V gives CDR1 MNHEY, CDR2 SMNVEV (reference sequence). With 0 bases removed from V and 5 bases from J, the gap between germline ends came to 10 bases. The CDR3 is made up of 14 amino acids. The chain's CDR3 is CASSLSSGRTEAFF. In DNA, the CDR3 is TGTGCCAGCAGTTTATCTTCGGGGCGGACTGAAGCTTTCTTT.

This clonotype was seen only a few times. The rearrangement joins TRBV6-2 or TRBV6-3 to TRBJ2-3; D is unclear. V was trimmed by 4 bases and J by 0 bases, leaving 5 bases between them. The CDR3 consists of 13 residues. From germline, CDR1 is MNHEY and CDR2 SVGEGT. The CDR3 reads CASSSKSTDTQYF. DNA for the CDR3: TGTGCCAGCAGTTCCAAAAGCACAGATACGCAGTATTTT.

CDR3 residues: CASSFRLQNTYNEQFF. The CDR3 nucleotides are TGTGCCAGCAGTTTCCGCCTCCAGAATACCTACAATGAGCAGTTCTTC. The rearrangement uses TRBV12-3 or TRBV12-4 and TRBJ2-1, with no clear D. V was shortened by 3 bases and J by 2 bases, with 14 bases between the two germline ends. The CDR3 is 16 residues long.

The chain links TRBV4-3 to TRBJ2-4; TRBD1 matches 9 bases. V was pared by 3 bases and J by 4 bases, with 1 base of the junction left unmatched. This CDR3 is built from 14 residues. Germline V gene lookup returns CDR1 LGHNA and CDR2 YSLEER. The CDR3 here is CASSQGTGKNIQYF. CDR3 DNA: TGCGCCAGCAGCCAGGGGACAGGGAAAAACATTCAGTACTTC.

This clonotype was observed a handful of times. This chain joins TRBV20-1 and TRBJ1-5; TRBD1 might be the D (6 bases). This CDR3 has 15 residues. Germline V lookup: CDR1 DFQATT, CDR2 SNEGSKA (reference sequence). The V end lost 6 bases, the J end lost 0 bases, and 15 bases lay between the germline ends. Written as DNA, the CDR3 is TGCAGTGCCCGAGAAAGGGACAATAGCAATCAGCCCCAGCATTTT. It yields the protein CSARERDNSNQPQHF.

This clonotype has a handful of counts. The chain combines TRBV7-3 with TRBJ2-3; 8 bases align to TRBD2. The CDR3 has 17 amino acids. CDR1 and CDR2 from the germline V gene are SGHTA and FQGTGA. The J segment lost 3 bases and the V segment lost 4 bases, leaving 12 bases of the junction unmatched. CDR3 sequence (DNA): TGTGCCAGCAGCTCGATCGGGGGGGGCGGAGCGACAGATACGCAGTATTTT. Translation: CASSSIGGGGATDTQYF.

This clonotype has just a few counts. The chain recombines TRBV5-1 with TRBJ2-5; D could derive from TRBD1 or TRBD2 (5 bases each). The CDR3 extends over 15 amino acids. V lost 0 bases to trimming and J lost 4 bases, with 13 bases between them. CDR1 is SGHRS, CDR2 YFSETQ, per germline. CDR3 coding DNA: TGCGCCAGCAGCTTGGAGGTCGGGGCTTCAGAGACCCAGTACTTC. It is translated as CASSLEVGASETQYF.

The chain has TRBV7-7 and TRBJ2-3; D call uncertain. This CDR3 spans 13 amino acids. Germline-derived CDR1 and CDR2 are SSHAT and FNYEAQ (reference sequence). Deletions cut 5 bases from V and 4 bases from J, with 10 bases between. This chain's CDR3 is CASSPTISDTQYF. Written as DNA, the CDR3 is TGTGCCAGCAGCCCTACCATTTCAGATACGCAGTATTTT.